Below, 8 T cell receptor beta chains from the same sample are listed, as sequenced in a study of CD8 T cells in ankylosing spondylitis. TCRdb reprocessed the 5' RACE reads via MiXCR and lists one record per CDR3 protein. Among some 220,000 distinct CDR3 sequences listed, 10% were seen once. Material for sequencing was blood, either unsorted or a sorted T cell fraction (not recorded which). The receptors stem from a male donor with ankylosing spondylitis or in good health (not recorded which).

This clonotype was detected many times. The chain links TRBV12-5 to TRBJ2-1; 11 bases are a match to TRBD1. The germline gives CDR1 LGHNT, CDR2 FRNRAP. The V segment lost 4 bases and the J segment 4 bases; nucleotides outside the gene matches: 3. The CDR3 is 15 residues long. The CDR3 bases are TGTGCTAGTGGTTCGGACAGGGGGCGATACAATGAGCAGTTCTTC. Its translation: CASGSDRGRYNEQFF.

This clonotype was recorded at least ten times. The genes are TRBV7-6 and TRBJ2-1, with a possible D match to TRBD2 (5 bases). This CDR3 contains 14 residues. Looked up from germline, CDR1 is SGHVS and CDR2 is FNYEAQ. Between the trimmed V and J ends, which lost 5 bases and 5 bases, there was a span of 13 bases. The CDR3 here is CASSADYDNNEQFF. CDR3 DNA sequence: TGTGCCAGCAGCGCCGACTACGACAACAATGAGCAGTTCTTC.

This clonotype was seen a handful of times. This chain uses TRBV18 with TRBJ2-5; the D gene is possibly TRBD2 (6 bases). The V end lost 3 bases, the J end lost 4 bases, and 18 bases lay between the germline ends. The CDR3 sequence is 16 residues long. The germline gives CDR1 KGHSH, CDR2 LQKENI. As DNA, the CDR3 is TGTGCCAGCTCACCCTGGGGACTTAATGTAGGAGAGACCCAGTACTTC. This codes for CASSPWGLNVGETQYF.

The table lists this clonotype with many counts. The V and J genes are TRBV12-3 or TRBV12-4 and TRBJ1-1; 9 nucleotides match TRBD1. The V gene end was trimmed by 3 bases and the J gene end by 3 bases; junction bases not matched to a gene: 5. The CDR3 loop spans 15 amino acids. Here the CDR3 DNA reads TGTGCCAGCAGTTTTACAGGGGGCGCGGACACTGAAGCTTTCTTT. Amino acids: CASSFTGGADTEAFF.

As concerns this clonotype: Just one base apart from a much larger clone, this may be a read error. V and J are TRBV12-3 or TRBV12-4 and TRBJ1-1; 7 bases are shared with TRBD1. The CDR3 has 14 residues. In nucleotides, the CDR3 is TGTGCCGGCAGTAAAACAGGGGAAGGGACTGAAGCTTTCTTT. Translating gives CAGSKTGEGTEAFF.

This clonotype was picked up a small number of times. This chain uses TRBV20-1 with TRBJ2-1; TRBD2 agrees at 16 bases. The V gene's germline CDR1 is DFQATT and CDR2 SNEGSKA (reference sequence). V lost 5 bases and J lost 0; bases outside the gene matches: 7. There are 18 residues in the CDR3. CDR3 loop: CSASPGTSGGGSYNEQFF. The CDR3 region has the DNA TGCAGTGCTTCTCCCGGGACTAGCGGGGGGGGCTCCTACAATGAGCAGTTCTTC.

This sequence joins TRBV5-1 and TRBJ1-4; D ambiguous. The CDR3 is 14 residues long. Trimming took off 4 bases at V and 5 bases at J, with 12 bases between the two ends. Germline CDR1 is SGHRS and CDR2 is YFSETQ. Here the CDR3 DNA reads TGCGCCAGCAGCGTGGACGGACCCAATGAAAAACTGTTTTTT. Its protein is CASSVDGPNEKLFF.

This clonotype has ten or more counts. In DNA, the CDR3 is TGTGCCAGTAGTAGCAGGGTAGGCAATCAGCCCCAGCATTTT. It encodes CASSSRVGNQPQHF. This rearrangement joins TRBV19 to TRBJ1-5; tentatively, D is TRBD1 (5 bases). This CDR3 contains 14 residues. Germline assignment: CDR1 LNHDA and CDR2 SQIVND (reference sequence). The V gene lost 4 bases and the J gene lost 2 bases, with 9 bases spanning the gap.